A selection of T cell receptor beta chains follows, all from one sample in a study of lymphopenia after photon versus proton radiotherapy. Sequenced by immunoSEQ multiplex PCR; TCRdb stores in-frame clones only, minus some. Of about 45,000 clones in the sample, about 85% were seen once. The starting material was peripheral blood, obtained from a patient treated with photon-based radiotherapy. The origin of the receptors is a man aged 35 to 55 with gastric cancer. CDR3s include the opening cysteine and the closing phenylalanine or tryptophan. A D gene is named only where the DNA matches it firmly. Expanded clones get a size class; other rows say once, few or many, or leave the size out.

d_call	v_call	j_call	clone_size	cdr3_nt	cdr3_aa
NA	TRBV7-5	TRBJ1-5	NA	TGTGTCTATACGGAGGGGAAAGATCAGCCCCAGCATTTT	CVYTEGKDQPQHF
NA	TRBV7-1	TRBJ1-2	NA	TGTGCCAGCAGCTTAGTTCCAGGGAACAACTATGGCTACACCTTC	CASSLVPGNNYGYTF
NA	TRBV5-4	TRBJ2-7	NA	TGTGCCAGCAGCTCCGGTTGGCCTTACGAGCAGTACTTC	CASSSGWPYEQYF
TRBD1	TRBV19	TRBJ1-5	NA	TGTGCCAGTAGTCCGACAGGGAGGCCCCAGCATTTT	CASSPTGRPQHF
TRBD2	TRBV4-1	TRBJ2-3	NA	TGCGCCAGCAGCCAAGCGAAGCGGGGGGGCACAGATACGCAGTATTTT	CASSQAKRGGTDTQYF
TRBD2	TRBV28	TRBJ2-7	NA	TGTGCCAGCAGGCCTAGCGGGGGGAGCTACGAGCAGTACTTC	CASRPSGGSYEQYF
NA	TRBV4-3	TRBJ1-2	NA	TGCGCCAGCAGCCAAGATGGGGGGTTCTATGGCTACACCTTC	CASSQDGGFYGYTF
TRBD1	TRBV6-1	TRBJ2-5	NA	TGTGCCAGCAGTGGTTTGCAGGGGGCCTGGGAGACCCAGTACTTC	CASSGLQGAWETQYF
NA	TRBV9	TRBJ1-2	few	TGTGCCAGCAGCGTGCGTCAGGGTCAGGGCTACACCTTC	CASSVRQGQGYTF
NA	TRBV2	TRBJ1-6	NA	TGTGCCAGCAGTGGGGGGGCGGGATCACCCCTCCACTTT	CASSGGAGSPLHF
NA	TRBV20-1	TRBJ2-5	few	TGCAGTGCAACGAGGGGGGAGACCCAGTACTTC	CSATRGETQYF
NA	TRBV15	TRBJ2-3	NA	TGTGCCACCAGCAGAGGTATAGGTCCGGTTGACACAGATACGCAGTATTTT	CATSRGIGPVDTDTQYF
NA	TRBV7-2	TRBJ1-2	NA	TGTGCCAGCAGCTTAAACTTCTATGGCTACACCTTC	CASSLNFYGYTF
NA	TRBV7-8	TRBJ2-3	NA	TGTGCCAGCAGCTTATACAGGGATACGCAGTATTTT	CASSLYRDTQYF